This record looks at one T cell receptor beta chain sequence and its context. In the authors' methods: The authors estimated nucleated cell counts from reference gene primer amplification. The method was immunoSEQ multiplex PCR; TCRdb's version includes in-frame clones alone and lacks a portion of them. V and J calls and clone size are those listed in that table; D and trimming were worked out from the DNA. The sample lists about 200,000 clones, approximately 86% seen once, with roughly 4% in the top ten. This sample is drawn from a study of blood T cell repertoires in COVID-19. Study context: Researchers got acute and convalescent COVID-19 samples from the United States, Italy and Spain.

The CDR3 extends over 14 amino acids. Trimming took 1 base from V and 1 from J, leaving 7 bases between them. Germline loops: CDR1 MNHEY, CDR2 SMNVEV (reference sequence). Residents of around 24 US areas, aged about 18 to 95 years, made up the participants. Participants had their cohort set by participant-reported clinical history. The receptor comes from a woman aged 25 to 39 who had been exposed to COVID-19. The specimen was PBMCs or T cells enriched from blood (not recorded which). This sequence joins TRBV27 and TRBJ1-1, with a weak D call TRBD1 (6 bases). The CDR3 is CASSLWGQNTEAFF. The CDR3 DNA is TGTGCCAGCAGTTTATGGGGACAGAACACTGAAGCTTTCTTT.